These T cell receptor beta chains were read from a single sample in a study of T cell changes during pregnancy in multiple sclerosis. The method was immunoSEQ multiplex PCR; TCRdb's version includes in-frame clones alone and lacks a portion of them. Of over 50,000 clones listed, approximately 90% are singletons. Sequencing was done on a sample of peripheral blood from another person, used as feeder cells. The receptors originated from a human donor whose cells served as feeder cells for cultures in a pregnancy study. Both conserved end residues are part of each CDR3. A D gene is named only where the DNA matches it firmly. Not every row has a clone size; where given, it reads once, few, many or a size class.

size: NA; D: NA; V: TRBV14; J: TRBJ1-4; CDR3: CASSPTGVTNEKLFF; DNA: TGTGCCAGCAGCCCCACGGGGGTGACGAACGAAAAACTGTTTTTT
size: NA; D: TRBD1; V: TRBV2; J: TRBJ1-2; CDR3: CASRGDSYGYTF; DNA: TGTGCCAGCAGGGGGGACAGCTATGGCTACACCTTC
size: few; D: NA; V: TRBV7-9; J: TRBJ1-1; CDR3: CASGSRNTEAFF; DNA: TGTGCCAGCGGATCAAGGAACACTGAAGCTTTCTTT
size: NA; D: TRBD2; V: TRBV30; J: TRBJ2-5; CDR3: CAWSTRLAGSGTQYF; DNA: TGTGCCTGGAGTACTCGACTAGCGGGGTCTGGGACCCAGTACTTC
size: NA; D: NA; V: TRBV28; J: TRBJ2-6; CDR3: CASSSTGTGANVLTF; DNA: TGTGCCAGCAGTTCCACAGGGACTGGGGCCAACGTCCTGACTTTC
size: NA; D: NA; V: TRBV6-5; J: TRBJ2-7; CDR3: CASSYSSGAYEQYF; DNA: TGTGCCAGCAGTTACTCGTCAGGGGCCTACGAGCAGTACTTC
size: NA; D: NA; V: TRBV5-8; J: TRBJ1-4; CDR3: CASSFRGVGTNEKLFF; DNA: TGTGCCAGCAGCTTCAGGGGAGTGGGGACTAATGAAAAACTGTTTTTT
size: NA; D: NA; V: TRBV5-1; J: TRBJ2-1; CDR3: CASSLVPDADEQFF; DNA: TGCGCCAGCAGCTTGGTCCCAGACGCGGATGAGCAGTTCTTC
size: once; D: NA; V: TRBV30; J: TRBJ1-5; CDR3: CAWARTDRNQPQHF; DNA: TGTGCCTGGGCACGAACAGACCGCAATCAGCCCCAGCATTTT
size: NA; D: NA; V: TRBV19; J: TRBJ2-2; CDR3: CASSRTGPGELFF; DNA: TGTGCCAGTAGTCGAACAGGGCCCGGGGAGCTGTTTTTT
size: NA; D: NA; V: TRBV29-1; J: TRBJ2-7; CDR3: CSVGEGTYEQYF; DNA: TGCAGCGTTGGAGAGGGGACCTACGAGCAGTACTTC
size: NA; D: TRBD2; V: TRBV7-9; J: TRBJ2-1; CDR3: CASSVSLAGASNEQFF; DNA: TGTGCCAGCAGCGTAAGCCTAGCGGGAGCATCCAATGAGCAGTTCTTC
size: NA; D: TRBD1; V: TRBV6-1; J: TRBJ1-5; CDR3: CASRLGTGFNQPQHF; DNA: TGTGCCAGCAGACTCGGGACAGGGTTCAATCAGCCCCAGCATTTT
size: NA; D: NA; V: TRBV7-2; J: TRBJ1-5; CDR3: CASSPRQGNQPQHF; DNA: TGTGCCAGCAGCCCCCGACAGGGCAATCAGCCCCAGCATTTT
size: NA; D: TRBD1; V: TRBV5-4; J: TRBJ1-2; CDR3: CASSLVQGAYGYTF; DNA: TGTGCCAGCAGCTTGGTTCAGGGGGCATATGGCTACACCTTC
size: once; D: NA; V: TRBV4-1; J: TRBJ1-1; CDR3: CASSQDWQGAPYEAFF; DNA: TGCGCCAGCAGCCAAGATTGGCAGGGCGCCCCTTATGAAGCTTTCTTT
size: NA; D: TRBD1; V: TRBV28; J: TRBJ2-7; CDR3: CASSSTGGLTEQYF; DNA: TGTGCCAGCAGCTCGACAGGGGGCTTAACCGAGCAGTACTTC
size: NA; D: TRBD1; V: TRBV9; J: TRBJ2-1; CDR3: CASSGGQGRGYNEQFF; DNA: TGTGCCAGCAGCGGCGGACAGGGGAGAGGTTACAATGAGCAGTTCTTC
size: NA; D: NA; V: TRBV2; J: TRBJ1-4; CDR3: CASSDRGFEKLFF; DNA: TGTGCCAGCAGTGACAGGGGTTTTGAAAAACTGTTTTTT
size: NA; D: TRBD2; V: TRBV29-1; J: TRBJ2-3; CDR3: CSATGAGGDTQYF; DNA: TGCAGCGCGACCGGAGCGGGGGGTGACACGCAGTATTTT
size: NA; D: NA; V: TRBV6-5; J: TRBJ2-7; CDR3: CASSPGPGPYEQYF; DNA: TGTGCCAGCAGTCCGGGACCGGGACCCTACGAGCAGTACTTC
size: NA; D: TRBD2; V: TRBV2; J: TRBJ2-1; CDR3: CASSEVGGGRDGQFF; DNA: TGTGCCAGCAGTGAAGTCGGCGGGGGGCGGGACGGGCAGTTCTTC
size: few; D: NA; V: TRBV2; J: TRBJ1-6; CDR3: CASRVLMYRENSPLHF; DNA: TGTGCCAGCCGTGTTCTCATGTATCGGGAAAATTCACCCCTCCACTTT
size: NA; D: TRBD2; V: TRBV5-4; J: TRBJ2-1; CDR3: CASTISGRSYNEQFF; DNA: TGTGCCAGCACCATTAGCGGGAGGTCCTACAATGAGCAGTTCTTC
size: NA; D: NA; V: TRBV19; J: TRBJ1-1; CDR3: CASSMKGDTEAFF; DNA: TGTGCCAGTAGTATGAAGGGGGACACTGAAGCTTTCTTT
size: NA; D: NA; V: TRBV5-6; J: TRBJ2-3; CDR3: CASSLAAGSGNTQYF; DNA: TGTGCCAGCAGCTTGGCAGCTGGGTCTGGTAATACGCAGTATTTT
size: NA; D: NA; V: TRBV19; J: TRBJ1-1; CDR3: CASSIRSRVRDTEAFF; DNA: TGTGCCAGTAGTATAAGGTCCAGGGTGCGGGACACTGAAGCTTTCTTT
size: NA; D: NA; V: TRBV20-1; J: TRBJ1-1; CDR3: CSARFTEAFF; DNA: TGCAGTGCCAGGTTCACTGAAGCTTTCTTT
size: NA; D: NA; V: TRBV7-3; J: TRBJ2-7; CDR3: CASSPGGGSSYEQYF; DNA: TGTGCCAGCTCCCCAGGGGGCGGGAGCTCCTACGAGCAGTACTTC
size: NA; D: TRBD2; V: TRBV30; J: TRBJ2-1; CDR3: CAWMGTSGRGYNEQFF; DNA: TGTGCCTGGATGGGGACTAGCGGTAGGGGGTACAATGAGCAGTTCTTC
size: few; D: TRBD2; V: TRBV4-2; J: TRBJ2-2; CDR3: CASSQDRGGTDTGELFF; DNA: TGTGCCAGCAGCCAAGATCGGGGGGGCACGGACACCGGGGAGCTGTTTTTT
size: NA; D: TRBD2; V: TRBV7-2; J: TRBJ2-2; CDR3: CASSPTSGSVFPGELFF; DNA: TGTGCCAGCAGCCCCACCAGCGGGAGCGTGTTTCCCGGGGAGCTGTTTTTT
size: NA; D: NA; V: TRBV5-4; J: TRBJ1-2; CDR3: CASSEWTARGQGSSSRF; DNA: TGTGCCAGCAGCGAGTGGACAGCAAGGGGACAAGGTTCAAGTTCAAGGTTC
size: few; D: NA; V: TRBV7-6; J: TRBJ1-5; CDR3: CASSLATDSYSNQPQHF; DNA: TGTGCCAGCAGCTTAGCGACGGACAGTTATAGCAATCAGCCCCAGCATTTT
size: NA; D: TRBD2; V: TRBV15; J: TRBJ2-3; CDR3: CATSRGGLAGVGTDTQYF; DNA: TGTGCCACCAGCAGAGGGGGACTAGCGGGAGTCGGCACAGATACGCAGTATTTT
size: once; D: NA; V: TRBV4-1; J: TRBJ2-3; CDR3: CASSQVWGYTDTQYF; DNA: TGCGCCAGCAGCCAAGTATGGGGTTACACAGATACGCAGTATTTT
size: NA; D: NA; V: TRBV6-5; J: TRBJ2-5; CDR3: CASTLPGPGETQYF; DNA: TGTGCCAGCACCCTACCGGGCCCTGGGGAGACCCAGTACTTC
size: once; D: NA; V: TRBV9; J: TRBJ2-2; CDR3: CASSATGTPNTGELFF; DNA: TGTGCCAGCAGCGCCACCGGGACACCGAACACCGGGGAGCTGTTTTTT
size: NA; D: TRBD2; V: TRBV7-9; J: TRBJ2-1; CDR3: CASSLFSFSSGGINEQFF; DNA: TGTGCCAGCAGCTTATTCTCGTTTTCCAGCGGGGGGATCAATGAGCAGTTCTTC
size: NA; D: NA; V: TRBV20-1; J: TRBJ2-1; CDR3: CSAYPNNEQFF; DNA: TGCAGTGCTTACCCGAACAATGAGCAGTTCTTC
size: NA; D: NA; V: TRBV6-1; J: TRBJ1-1; CDR3: CASSHETEAFF; DNA: TGTGCCAGCAGTCACGAGACTGAAGCTTTCTTT
size: NA; D: TRBD1; V: TRBV19; J: TRBJ1-1; CDR3: CASSITGGRWNTEAFF; DNA: TGTGCCAGTAGTATAACAGGGGGCAGGTGGAACACTGAAGCTTTCTTT
size: NA; D: TRBD2; V: TRBV27; J: TRBJ2-7; CDR3: CASTPSTPREREGLYEQYF; DNA: TGTGCCAGCACACCCTCAACACCAAGAGAGCGGGAGGGCCTCTACGAGCAGTACTTC
size: NA; D: TRBD2; V: TRBV7-2; J: TRBJ2-3; CDR3: CATSGGYTDTQYF; DNA: TGTGCCACTAGCGGGGGGTACACAGATACGCAGTATTTT
size: once; D: NA; V: TRBV27; J: TRBJ2-2; CDR3: CASSTTDGNTGELFF; DNA: TGTGCCAGCAGCACCACCGACGGGAACACCGGGGAGCTGTTTTTT
size: once; D: TRBD1; V: TRBV28; J: TRBJ2-7; CDR3: CASSLWGTGSYEQYF; DNA: TGTGCCAGCAGTTTATGGGGGACAGGCTCCTACGAGCAGTACTTC
size: NA; D: NA; V: TRBV27; J: TRBJ2-3; CDR3: CASSFNGPDYTQYF; DNA: TGTGCCAGCAGTTTTAATGGACCCGACTATACGCAGTATTTT
size: once; D: NA; V: TRBV21-1; J: TRBJ2-1; CDR3: CASSAGQGENEQFF; DNA: TGTGCCAGCAGCGCGGGACAGGGGGAAAATGAGCAGTTCTTC
size: NA; D: TRBD2; V: TRBV29-1; J: TRBJ2-7; CDR3: CSVAGTSGRPSYEQYF; DNA: TGCAGCGTCGCCGGGACTAGCGGGAGGCCCTCCTACGAGCAGTACTTC
size: NA; D: TRBD1; V: TRBV15; J: TRBJ1-5; CDR3: CATSSRGGQPQHF; DNA: TGTGCCACCAGCAGCAGGGGGGGCCAGCCCCAGCATTTT